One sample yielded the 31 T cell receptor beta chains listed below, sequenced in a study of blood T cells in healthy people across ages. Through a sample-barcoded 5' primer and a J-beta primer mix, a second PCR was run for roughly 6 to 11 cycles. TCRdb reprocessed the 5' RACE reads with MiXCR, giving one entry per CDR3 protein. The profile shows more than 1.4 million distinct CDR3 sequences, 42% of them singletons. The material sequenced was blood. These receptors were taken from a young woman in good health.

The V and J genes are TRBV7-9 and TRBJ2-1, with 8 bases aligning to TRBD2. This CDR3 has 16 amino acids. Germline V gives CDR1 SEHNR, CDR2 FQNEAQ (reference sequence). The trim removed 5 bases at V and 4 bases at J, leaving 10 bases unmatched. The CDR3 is CASSAPLAVNYNEQFF. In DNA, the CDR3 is TGTGCCAGCAGCGCGCCACTAGCGGTTAATTACAATGAGCAGTTCTTC.

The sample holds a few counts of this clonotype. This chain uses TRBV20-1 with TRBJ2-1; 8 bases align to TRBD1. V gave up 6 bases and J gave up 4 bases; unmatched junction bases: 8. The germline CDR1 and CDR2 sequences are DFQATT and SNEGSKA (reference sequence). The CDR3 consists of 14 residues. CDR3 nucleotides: TGCAGTGCAACGGACAGGGTGGGGTACAATGAGCAGTTCTTC. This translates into CSATDRVGYNEQFF.

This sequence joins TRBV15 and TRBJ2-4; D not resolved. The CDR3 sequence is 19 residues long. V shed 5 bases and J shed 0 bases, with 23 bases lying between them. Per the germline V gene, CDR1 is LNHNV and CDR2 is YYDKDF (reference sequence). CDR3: CATSDSWAPVSLAKNIQYF. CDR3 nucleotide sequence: TGTGCCACCAGCGACTCTTGGGCACCCGTTTCACTAGCCAAAAACATTCAGTACTTC.

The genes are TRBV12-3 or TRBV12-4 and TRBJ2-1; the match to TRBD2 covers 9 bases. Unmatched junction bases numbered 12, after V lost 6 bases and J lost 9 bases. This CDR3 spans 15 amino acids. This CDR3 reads CASSPRGGFLGEQFF. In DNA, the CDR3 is TGTGCCAGCAGCCCGCGGGGGGGCTTTTTGGGTGAGCAGTTCTTC.

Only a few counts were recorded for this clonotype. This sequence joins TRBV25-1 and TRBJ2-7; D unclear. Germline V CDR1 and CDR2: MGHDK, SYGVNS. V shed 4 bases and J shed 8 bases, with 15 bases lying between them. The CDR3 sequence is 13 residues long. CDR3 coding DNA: TGTGCCAGCAGTGGAGCGCCCCGTTGCAAGCAGTACTTC. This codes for CASSGAPRCKQYF.

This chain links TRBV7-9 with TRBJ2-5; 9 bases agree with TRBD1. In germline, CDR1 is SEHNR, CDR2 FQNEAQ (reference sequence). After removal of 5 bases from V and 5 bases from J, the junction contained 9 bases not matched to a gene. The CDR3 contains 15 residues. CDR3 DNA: TGTGCCAGCAGCGGGACAGGGTCACAGGTGGAGACCCAGTACTTC. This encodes CASSGTGSQVETQYF.

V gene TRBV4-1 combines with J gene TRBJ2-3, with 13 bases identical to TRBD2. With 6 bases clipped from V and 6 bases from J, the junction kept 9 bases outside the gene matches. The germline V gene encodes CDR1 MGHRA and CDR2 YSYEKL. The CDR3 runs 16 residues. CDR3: CASSRTSGGPGDTQYF. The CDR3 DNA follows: TGCGCCAGCAGTCGGACTAGCGGGGGCCCTGGCGATACGCAGTATTTT.

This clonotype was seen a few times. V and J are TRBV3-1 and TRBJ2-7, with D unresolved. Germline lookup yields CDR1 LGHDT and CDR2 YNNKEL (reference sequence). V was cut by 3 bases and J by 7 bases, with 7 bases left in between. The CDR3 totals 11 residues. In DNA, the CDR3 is TGTGCCAGCAGCCATGTGGGAGAGCAGTACTTC. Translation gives CASSHVGEQYF.

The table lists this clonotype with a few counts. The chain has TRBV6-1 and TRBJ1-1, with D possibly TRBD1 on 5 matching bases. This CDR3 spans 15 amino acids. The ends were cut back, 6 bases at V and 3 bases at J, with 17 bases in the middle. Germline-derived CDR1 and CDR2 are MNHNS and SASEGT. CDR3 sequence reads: CASSAPFREDTEAFF. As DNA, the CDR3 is TGTGCCAGCAGCGCTCCCTTCAGGGAGGACACTGAAGCTTTCTTT.

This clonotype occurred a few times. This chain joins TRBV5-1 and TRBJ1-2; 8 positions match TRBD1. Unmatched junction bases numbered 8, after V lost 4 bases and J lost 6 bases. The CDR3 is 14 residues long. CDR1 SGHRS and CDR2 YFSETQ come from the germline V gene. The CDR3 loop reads CASSPSRGQDGYTF. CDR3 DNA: TGCGCCAGCAGCCCTAGTAGGGGACAGGATGGCTACACCTTC.

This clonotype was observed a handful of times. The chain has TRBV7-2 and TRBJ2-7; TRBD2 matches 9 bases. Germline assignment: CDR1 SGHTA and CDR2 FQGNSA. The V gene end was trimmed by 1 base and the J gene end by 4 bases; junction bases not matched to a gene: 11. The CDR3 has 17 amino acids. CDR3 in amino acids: CASSLDGISGRPYEQYF. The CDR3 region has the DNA TGTGCCAGCAGCTTAGATGGGATAAGCGGGAGGCCATACGAGCAGTACTTC.

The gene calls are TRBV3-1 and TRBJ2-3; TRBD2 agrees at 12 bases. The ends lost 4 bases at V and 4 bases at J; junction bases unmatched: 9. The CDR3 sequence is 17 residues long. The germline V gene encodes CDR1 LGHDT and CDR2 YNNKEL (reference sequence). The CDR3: CASSRDLAGGPADTQYF. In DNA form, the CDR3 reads TGTGCCAGCAGCCGCGACCTAGCGGGAGGGCCAGCAGATACGCAGTATTTT.

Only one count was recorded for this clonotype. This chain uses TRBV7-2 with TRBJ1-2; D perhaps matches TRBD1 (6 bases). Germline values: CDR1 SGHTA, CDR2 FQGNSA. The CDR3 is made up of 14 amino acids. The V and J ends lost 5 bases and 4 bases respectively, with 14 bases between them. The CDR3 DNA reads TGTGCCAGCAGCCGCAGGGGTTTGAGCTATGGCTACACCTTC. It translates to CASSRRGLSYGYTF.

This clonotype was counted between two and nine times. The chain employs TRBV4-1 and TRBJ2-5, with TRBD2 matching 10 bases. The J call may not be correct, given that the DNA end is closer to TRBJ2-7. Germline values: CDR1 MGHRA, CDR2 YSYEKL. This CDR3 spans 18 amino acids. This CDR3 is CASSQDGLAGDPENEQYF. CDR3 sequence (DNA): TGCGCCAGCAGCCAAGATGGTCTAGCGGGAGACCCAGAAAACGAGCAGTACTTC.

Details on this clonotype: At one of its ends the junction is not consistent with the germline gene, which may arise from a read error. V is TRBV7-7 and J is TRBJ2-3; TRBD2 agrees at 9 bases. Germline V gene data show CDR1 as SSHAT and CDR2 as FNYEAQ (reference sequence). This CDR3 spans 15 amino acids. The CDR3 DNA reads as TGTGCTAGCAGCTGGTTAGCGGGGGCCGCAGATACGCAGTATTTT. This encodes CASSWLAGAADTQYF.

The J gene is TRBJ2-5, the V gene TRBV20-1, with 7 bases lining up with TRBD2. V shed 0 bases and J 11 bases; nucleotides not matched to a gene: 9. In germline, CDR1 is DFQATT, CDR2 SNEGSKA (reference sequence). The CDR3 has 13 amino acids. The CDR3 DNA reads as TGCAGTGCTAGAGATCTGGCGGGAGAGGGGCAGTACTTC. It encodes CSARDLAGEGQYF.

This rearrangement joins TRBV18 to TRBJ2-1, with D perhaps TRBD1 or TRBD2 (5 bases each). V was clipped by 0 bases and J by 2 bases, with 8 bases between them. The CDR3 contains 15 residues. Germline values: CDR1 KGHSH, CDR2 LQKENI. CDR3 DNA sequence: TGTGCCAGCTCACCACCGGGGGAGCCCTACAATGAGCAGTTCTTC. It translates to CASSPPGEPYNEQFF.

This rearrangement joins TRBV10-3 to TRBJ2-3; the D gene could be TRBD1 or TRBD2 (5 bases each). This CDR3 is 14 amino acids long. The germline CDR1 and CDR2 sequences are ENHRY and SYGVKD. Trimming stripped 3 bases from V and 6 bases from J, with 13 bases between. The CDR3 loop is CAISEVAGADTQYF. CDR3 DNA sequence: TGTGCCATCAGTGAAGTTGCCGGGGCGGATACGCAGTATTTT.

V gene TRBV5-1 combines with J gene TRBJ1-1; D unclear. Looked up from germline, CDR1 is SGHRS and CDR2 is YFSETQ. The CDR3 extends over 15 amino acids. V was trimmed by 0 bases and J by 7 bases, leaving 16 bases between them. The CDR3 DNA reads TGCGCCAGCAGCTTGGAATCCGGGGTCGAAGGTGAAGCTTTCTTT. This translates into CASSLESGVEGEAFF.

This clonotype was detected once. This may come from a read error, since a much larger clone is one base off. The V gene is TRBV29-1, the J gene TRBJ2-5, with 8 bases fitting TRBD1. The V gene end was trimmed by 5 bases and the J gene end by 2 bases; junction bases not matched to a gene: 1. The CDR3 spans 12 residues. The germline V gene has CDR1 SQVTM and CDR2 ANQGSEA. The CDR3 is CSVRTGQETQYF. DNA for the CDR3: TGCAGCGTTCGGACAGGGCAAGAGACCCAGTACTTC.

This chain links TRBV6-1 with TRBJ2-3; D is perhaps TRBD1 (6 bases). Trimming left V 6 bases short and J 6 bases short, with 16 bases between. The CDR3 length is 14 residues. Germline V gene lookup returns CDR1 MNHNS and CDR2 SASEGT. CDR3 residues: CASSESLTGDTQYF. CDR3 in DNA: TGTGCCAGCAGCGAGAGCCTCACAGGGGATACGCAGTATTTT.

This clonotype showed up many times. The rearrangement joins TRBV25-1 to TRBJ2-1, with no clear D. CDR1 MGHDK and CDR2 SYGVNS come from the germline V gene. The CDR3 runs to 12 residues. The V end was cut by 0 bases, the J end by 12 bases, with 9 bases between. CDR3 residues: CASSEYSGLQFF. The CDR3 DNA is TGTGCCAGCAGTGAATATTCCGGATTGCAGTTCTTC.

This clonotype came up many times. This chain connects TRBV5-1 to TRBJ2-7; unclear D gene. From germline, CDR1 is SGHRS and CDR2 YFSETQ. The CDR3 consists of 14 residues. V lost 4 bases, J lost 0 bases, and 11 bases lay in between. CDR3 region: CASSKTTYSYEQYF. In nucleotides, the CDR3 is TGCGCCAGCAGCAAAACTACCTACTCCTACGAGCAGTACTTC.

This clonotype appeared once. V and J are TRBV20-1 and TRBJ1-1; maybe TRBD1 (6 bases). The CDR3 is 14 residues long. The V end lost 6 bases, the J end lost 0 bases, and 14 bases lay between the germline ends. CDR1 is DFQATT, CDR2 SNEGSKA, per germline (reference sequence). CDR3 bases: TGCAGTGCCGGGGGCAGGGTGGTGAACACTGAAGCTTTCTTT. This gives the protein CSAGGRVVNTEAFF.

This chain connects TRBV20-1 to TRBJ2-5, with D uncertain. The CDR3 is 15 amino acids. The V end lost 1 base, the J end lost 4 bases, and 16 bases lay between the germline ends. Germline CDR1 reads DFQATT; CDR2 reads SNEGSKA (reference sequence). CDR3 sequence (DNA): TGCAGTGCTAGAGTTCCTGGGTGGATATCAGAGACCCAGTACTTC. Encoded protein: CSARVPGWISETQYF.

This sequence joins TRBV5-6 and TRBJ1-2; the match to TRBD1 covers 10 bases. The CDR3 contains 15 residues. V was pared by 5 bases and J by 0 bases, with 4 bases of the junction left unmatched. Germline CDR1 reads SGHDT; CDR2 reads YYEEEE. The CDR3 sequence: CASSIGQGANYGYTF. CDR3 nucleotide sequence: TGTGCCAGCAGTATCGGACAGGGGGCTAACTATGGCTACACCTTC.

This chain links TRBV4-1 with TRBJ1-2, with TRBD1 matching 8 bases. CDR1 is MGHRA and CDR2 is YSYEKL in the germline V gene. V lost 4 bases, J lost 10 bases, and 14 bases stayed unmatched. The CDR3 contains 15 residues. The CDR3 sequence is CASSRPTGVEDDYTF. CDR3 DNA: TGCGCCAGCAGCCGCCCGACAGGGGTAGAGGATGACTACACCTTC.

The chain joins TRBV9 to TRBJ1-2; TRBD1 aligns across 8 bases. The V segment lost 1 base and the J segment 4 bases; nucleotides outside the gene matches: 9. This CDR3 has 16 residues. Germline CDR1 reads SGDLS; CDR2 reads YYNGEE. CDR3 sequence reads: CASSVQGRGRSYGYTF. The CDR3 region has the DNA TGTGCCAGCAGCGTACAGGGCAGGGGGCGTTCCTATGGCTACACCTTC.

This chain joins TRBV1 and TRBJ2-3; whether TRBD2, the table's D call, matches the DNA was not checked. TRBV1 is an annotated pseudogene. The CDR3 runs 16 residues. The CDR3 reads CTSSQGTSGDTDTQYF. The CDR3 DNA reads TGCACCAGCAGCCAAGGGACTAGCGGGGACACAGATACGCAGTATTTT.

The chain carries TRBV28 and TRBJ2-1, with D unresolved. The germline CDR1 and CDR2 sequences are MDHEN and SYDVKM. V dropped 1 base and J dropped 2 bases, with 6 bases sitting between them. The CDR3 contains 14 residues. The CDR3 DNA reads TGTGCCAGCAGTTTATTGTCGGCCTACAATGAGCAGTTCTTC. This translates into CASSLLSAYNEQFF.

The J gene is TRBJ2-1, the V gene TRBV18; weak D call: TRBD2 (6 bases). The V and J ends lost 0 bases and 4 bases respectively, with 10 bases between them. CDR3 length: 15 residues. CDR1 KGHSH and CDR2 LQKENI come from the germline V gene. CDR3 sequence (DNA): TGTGCCAGCTCACCACCGGAAAGCGGGTACAATGAGCAGTTCTTC. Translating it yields CASSPPESGYNEQFF.